The 14 T cell receptor beta chains presented below share a single source sample, sequenced in a study of blood T cell repertoires in COVID-19. Assay used: immunoSEQ multiplex PCR; TCRdb lists only in-frame clones, some missing. The repertoire has about 300,000 clones, around 90% of them found once; the top ten carry about 8.5%. The sequencing input was peripheral blood. The origin of the receptors is a man aged 18 to 30 with active or convalescent COVID-19.

In DNA form, the CDR3 reads TGCGCCAGCAGCCATTCGAAGACAGGAGCTTTTATGAACACTGAAGCTTTCTTT. Protein sequence: CASSHSKTGAFMNTEAFF. V gene TRBV4-1 combines with J gene TRBJ1-1, with a possible D match to TRBD1 (6 bases). Trimming removed 3 bases from V and 0 bases from J, with 20 bases in between. This CDR3 is built from 18 residues. Germline V gene sequence: CDR1 MGHRA, CDR2 YSYEKL.

The rearrangement uses TRBV5-8 and TRBJ1-4, with D tentatively TRBD1 (5 bases). V gave up 4 bases and J gave up 3 bases, with 10 bases separating them. This CDR3 is built from 14 residues. From germline, CDR1 is SGHTS and CDR2 YDEGEE. The CDR3 nucleotides read TGTGCCAGCAGCAGGACATTTTCTAATGAAAAACTGTTTTTT. Translated, it gives CASSRTFSNEKLFF.

The count of this clone is one. This chain connects TRBV3-1 (or the pseudogene TRBV3-2) to TRBJ1-1; no clear D gene. V shed 1 base and J shed 4 bases, with 19 bases lying between them. The V gene's germline CDR1 is LGHDT and CDR2 YNNKEL (reference sequence). The CDR3 sequence is 17 residues long. CDR3 in amino acids: CASSQGWAVLKGTEAFF. CDR3 bases: TGTGCCAGCAGCCAAGGGTGGGCAGTGCTTAAAGGCACTGAAGCTTTCTTT.

The gene calls are TRBV5-4 and TRBJ2-3; 7 nucleotides line up with TRBD2. This CDR3 contains 15 residues. V was pared by 4 bases and J by 3 bases, with 8 bases of the junction left unmatched. Per germline, CDR1 SGHNT and CDR2 YYREEE (reference sequence). The CDR3 region is CASSRVGEGTDTQYF. Here the CDR3 DNA reads TGTGCCAGCAGCCGGGTAGGGGAGGGGACAGATACGCAGTATTTT. The variable domain in full, completed from reference TRBV5-4 and TRBJ2-3, reads ETGVTQSPTHLIKTRGQQVTLRCSSQSGHNTVSWYQQALGQGPQFIFQYYREEENGRGNFPPRFSGLQFPNYSSELNVNALELDDSALYLCASSRVGEGTDTQYFGPGTRLTVL.

The rearrangement uses TRBV2 and TRBJ1-1, with D hard to call. CDR3 length: 13 residues. Germline CDR1 reads SNHLY; CDR2 reads FYNNEI. The V gene lost 4 bases and the J gene lost 2 bases, with 8 bases spanning the gap. The CDR3: CASSAQANTEAFF. The CDR3 bases are TGTGCCAGCAGTGCCCAGGCCAACACTGAAGCTTTCTTT.

This clone was observed once. This chain connects TRBV2 to TRBJ1-2; D possibly corresponds to TRBD1 (6 bases). The CDR3 has 14 residues. CDR1 and CDR2 from the germline V gene are SNHLY and FYNNEI. Trimming took 4 bases from V and 4 from J, leaving 13 bases between them. CDR3 sequence reads: CASSVQGPSYGYTF. Here the CDR3 DNA reads TGTGCCAGCAGTGTGCAGGGGCCTAGCTATGGCTACACCTTC.

This clone appeared once. This chain uses TRBV29-1 with TRBJ2-7, with D unclear. Trimming took off 1 base at V and 1 base at J, with 8 bases between the two ends. The germline CDR1 and CDR2 sequences are SQVTM and ANQGSEA. The length of the CDR3 is 13 residues. Written as DNA, the CDR3 is TGCAGCGTTGAAGTTCCAGTATCCTACGAGCAGTACTTC. This translates into CSVEVPVSYEQYF.

The chain is built from TRBV3-1 (or the pseudogene TRBV3-2) and TRBJ2-1; weak D call: TRBD2 (6 bases). The V end lost 0 bases, the J end lost 0 bases, and 12 bases lay between the germline ends. The CDR3 has 17 residues. Looked up from germline, CDR1 is LGHDT and CDR2 is YNNKEL (reference sequence). CDR3 loop: CASSQDPLAVSYNEQFF. For the CDR3, the DNA is TGTGCCAGCAGCCAAGATCCCTTAGCGGTCTCCTACAATGAGCAGTTCTTC.

This chain uses TRBV5-4 with TRBJ1-2; D possibly corresponds to TRBD1 (5 bases). CDR3 length: 14 residues. In germline, CDR1 is SGHNT, CDR2 YYREEE (reference sequence). V was clipped by 4 bases and J by 4 bases, with 14 bases between them. The CDR3, as DNA: TGTGCCAGCAGCATAACAGGTCTACCCTATGGCTACACCTTC. Protein: CASSITGLPYGYTF.

The V and J genes are TRBV13 and TRBJ2-7; D is undetermined. CDR1 and CDR2 (germline): PRHDT, FYEKMQ (reference sequence). The CDR3 totals 12 residues. Between the trimmed V and J ends, which lost 0 bases and 7 bases, there was a span of 7 bases. The CDR3 spells CASSLGRTEQYF. The CDR3 nucleotides read TGTGCCAGCAGCTTAGGACGAACAGAGCAGTACTTC.

The chain joins TRBV4-1 to TRBJ1-1; D is uncertain. The CDR3 has 15 residues. V lost 0 bases and J lost 0, with 8 bases in between. Germline-derived CDR1 and CDR2 are MGHRA and YSYEKL. Written as DNA, the CDR3 is TGCGCCAGCAGCCAAGATTTTTTTATGAACACTGAAGCTTTCTTT. Protein product: CASSQDFFMNTEAFF.

The chain has TRBV6-4 and TRBJ2-2, with 13 bases lining up with TRBD2. This CDR3 is built from 14 residues. The V segment lost 6 bases and the J segment 5 bases; nucleotides outside the gene matches: 0. Germline V CDR1 and CDR2: MRHNA, SNTAGT. The CDR3 loop is CASRGLAGTGELFF. In nucleotides, the CDR3 is TGTGCCAGCAGGGGACTAGCGGGGACCGGGGAGCTGTTTTTT.

The chain joins TRBV3-1 (or the pseudogene TRBV3-2) to TRBJ1-5, with no clear D. V was shortened by 0 bases and J by 3 bases, with 6 bases between the two germline ends. Germline CDR1 is LGHDT and CDR2 is YNNKEL (reference sequence). The CDR3 contains 14 residues. The CDR3 sequence is CASSQEDSNQPQHF. In DNA form, the CDR3 reads TGTGCCAGCAGCCAAGAGGACTCCAATCAGCCCCAGCATTTT.

This clone was found once. The same CDR3 arises from other DNA sequences in this sample as well. CDR3 region: CASSVVDTGELFF. The CDR3 DNA follows: TGTGCCAGCAGCGTAGTAGACACCGGGGAGCTGTTTTTT. The chain is built from TRBV9 and TRBJ2-2, with unresolved D. The germline V gene encodes CDR1 SGDLS and CDR2 YYNGEE. CDR3 size: 13 residues. The V and J ends lost 0 bases and 3 bases respectively, with 3 bases between them.